The entry below gives a single TCR beta chain sequence along with its context. What it binds is not known. Germline V gene lookup returns CDR1 SNHLY and CDR2 FYNNEI. This CDR3 has 16 amino acids. Trimming took 3 bases from V and 4 from J, leaving 16 bases between them. These data are taken from a study of cytomegalovirus exposure and HLA in healthy donors. Study conclusions and caveats: Generally TCR sequences proved uncommon, though certain public TCRs appeared in numerous donors. Testing in vitro showed three CMV-associated chains specific for CMV antigens.

The donors were part of the roughly 130-subject validation cohort, which stood apart from the roughly 640-subject first cohort. The protocol was immunoSEQ multiplex PCR, while the TCRdb copy is restricted to in-frame clones and leaves out a portion. The sample shows 180,000 or so clones, around nine tenths of them seen only once. The origin of this receptor is a man aged 30 to 45 in good health and CMV-seropositive. Material for sequencing was PBMCs. The rearrangement uses TRBV2 and TRBJ1-5, with a possible D match to TRBD1 (5 bases). CDR3 in amino acids: CASSEGLVGGNQPQHF. The DNA of the CDR3 is TGTGCCAGCAGTGAGGGTCTCGTGGGGGGGAATCAGCCCCAGCATTTT.